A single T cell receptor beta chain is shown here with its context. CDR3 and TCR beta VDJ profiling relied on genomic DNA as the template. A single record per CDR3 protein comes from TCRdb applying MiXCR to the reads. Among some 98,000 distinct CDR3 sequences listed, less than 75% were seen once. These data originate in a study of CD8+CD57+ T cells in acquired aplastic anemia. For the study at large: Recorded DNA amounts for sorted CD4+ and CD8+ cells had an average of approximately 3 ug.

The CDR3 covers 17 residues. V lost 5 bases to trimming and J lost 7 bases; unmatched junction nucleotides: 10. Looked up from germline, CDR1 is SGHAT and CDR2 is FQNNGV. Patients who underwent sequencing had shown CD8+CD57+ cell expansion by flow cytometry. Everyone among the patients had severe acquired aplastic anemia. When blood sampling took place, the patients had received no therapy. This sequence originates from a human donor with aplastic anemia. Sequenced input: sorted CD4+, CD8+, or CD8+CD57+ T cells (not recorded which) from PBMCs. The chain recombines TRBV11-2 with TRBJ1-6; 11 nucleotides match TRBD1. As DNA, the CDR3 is TGTGCCAGCAGCACCCGGACAGGGGGCATAGGAAATTCACCCCTCCACTTT. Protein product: CASSTRTGGIGNSPLHF.